This entry lists 18 T cell receptor beta chains sequenced from one sample in a study of PD-L1 blockade in urothelial cancer. Libraries were prepared by immunoSEQ multiplex PCR; TCRdb keeps only in-frame clonotypes and omits some of them. The profile shows more than 90,000 clones, approximately 90% of them singletons. As to time point: peripheral blood 6 weeks after treatment start. The sample here was PBMCs, taken around atezolizumab (anti-PD-L1) treatment. The receptors derive from a man between 60 and 70 years old with urothelial cancer.

The chain is built from TRBV11-2 and TRBJ1-5, with a possible D match to TRBD1 (5 bases). V was shortened by 1 base and J by 5 bases, with 12 bases between the two germline ends. The germline gives CDR1 SGHAT, CDR2 FQNNGV. The length of the CDR3 is 15 residues. The CDR3 is CASSLGGDPYQPQHF. CDR3 sequence (DNA): TGTGCCAGCAGCTTAGGGGGCGATCCCTATCAGCCCCAGCATTTT.

The chain links TRBV5-4 to TRBJ1-2, with D possibly TRBD1 on 6 matching bases. The CDR3 is made up of 12 amino acids. Germline values: CDR1 SGHNT, CDR2 YYREEE (reference sequence). V dropped 0 bases and J dropped 8 bases, with 8 bases sitting between them. As DNA, the CDR3 is TGTGCCAGCAGCTTGGGCGGGGGCGGCTACACCTTC. It translates to CASSLGGGGYTF.

Here the CDR3 reads CASRQGNQPQHF. The CDR3 region has the DNA TGTGCCAGCCGGCAGGGGAATCAGCCCCAGCATTTT. The chain is built from TRBV6-1 and TRBJ1-5; maybe TRBD1 (6 bases). V lost 8 bases to trimming and J lost 4 bases, with 9 bases between them. The CDR3 covers 12 residues. Germline loops: CDR1 MNHNS, CDR2 SASEGT.

This chain uses TRBV28 with TRBJ2-5; D may be TRBD1 (6 bases). The CDR3 runs 13 residues. From germline, CDR1 is MDHEN and CDR2 SYDVKM. V was pared by 5 bases and J by 5 bases, with 12 bases between. CDR3 region: CASSPSGVETQYF. The CDR3, as DNA: TGTGCCAGCAGTCCTTCAGGGGTGGAGACCCAGTACTTC.

The rearrangement joins TRBV5-4 to TRBJ2-7; 7 bases map to TRBD2. V shed 0 bases and J 2 bases; nucleotides not matched to a gene: 11. CDR3 length: 17 residues. From germline, CDR1 is SGHNT and CDR2 YYREEE (reference sequence). The CDR3: CASSLASGSGAAYEQYF. The CDR3 nucleotides are TGTGCCAGCAGCTTGGCCTCGGGGAGCGGGGCAGCCTACGAGCAGTACTTC.

V gene TRBV18 combines with J gene TRBJ2-7; 11 bases fit TRBD2. Trimming at V came to 6 bases and at J to 7 bases, leaving 5 bases not matched to a gene. The CDR3 is 13 residues long. Per the germline V gene, CDR1 is KGHSH and CDR2 is LQKENI. The CDR3 nucleotides read TGTGCCAGCTCCCTAAGGACTAGCGGGGAGCAGTACTTC. It is translated as CASSLRTSGEQYF. The full variable domain, with the rest looked up from reference TRBV18 and TRBJ2-7, is NAGVMQNPRHLVRRRGQEARLRCSPMKGHSHVYWYRQLPEEGLKFMVYLQKENIIDESGMPKERFSAEFPKEGPSILRIQQVVRGDSAAYFCASSLRTSGEQYFGPGTRLTVT.

This chain links TRBV5-1 with TRBJ1-3; possibly TRBD1 for D (6 bases). CDR3 length: 16 residues. Germline assignment: CDR1 SGHRS and CDR2 YFSETQ. Trimming cost V 1 base and J 0 bases, with 11 bases left between them. For the CDR3, the DNA is TGCGCCAGCAGCTTGACAGGGTCCCCCTCTGGAAACACCATATATTTT. Encoded protein: CASSLTGSPSGNTIYF.

The table lists this clone with a few counts. This chain uses TRBV2 with TRBJ2-7; D call uncertain. V lost 5 bases to trimming and J lost 1 base, with 3 bases between them. Germline loops: CDR1 SNHLY, CDR2 FYNNEI. The length of the CDR3 is 11 residues. CDR3 protein: CASSRSYEQYF. In DNA form, the CDR3 reads TGTGCCAGCAGTCGGTCCTACGAGCAGTACTTC.

V is TRBV7-9 and J is TRBJ1-3, with 8 bases lining up with TRBD1. Germline V lookup: CDR1 SEHNR, CDR2 FQNEAQ (reference sequence). This CDR3 is 14 amino acids long. The trim removed 7 bases at V and 7 bases at J, leaving 9 bases unmatched. In DNA, the CDR3 is TGTGCCAGCAACCAGGACAGGGAAAGGAACACCATATATTTT. It specifies CASNQDRERNTIYF.

The chain couples TRBV19 to TRBJ1-1; 7 nucleotides match TRBD1. J lost 1 base, V lost 3 bases, and 2 bases had no gene match. The CDR3 has 14 residues. Germline-derived CDR1 and CDR2 are LNHDA and SQIVND (reference sequence). This CDR3 reads CASSIHRGNTEAFF. Here the CDR3 DNA reads TGTGCCAGTAGTATTCACAGGGGGAACACTGAAGCTTTCTTT. Filled out from reference TRBV19 and TRBJ1-1, the complete variable domain reads DGGITQSPKYLFRKEGQNVTLSCEQNLNHDAMYWYRQDPGQGLRLIYYSQIVNDFQKGDIAEGYSVSREKKESFPLTVTSAQKNPTAFYLCASSIHRGNTEAFFGQGTRLTVV.

The chain joins TRBV5-1 to TRBJ2-1, with 7 bases fitting TRBD1. The V gene's germline CDR1 is SGHRS and CDR2 YFSETQ. J was trimmed by 12 bases and V by 2 bases; bases with no gene match: 8. The CDR3 totals 13 residues. Written as DNA, the CDR3 is TGCGCCAGCAGCTTATCACAGGGGAGAGGGCAGTTCTTC. Protein: CASSLSQGRGQFF.

The chain is built from TRBV29-1 and TRBJ1-5; D call uncertain. The CDR3 covers 13 residues. In germline, CDR1 is SQVTM, CDR2 ANQGSEA. V lost 6 bases to trimming and J lost 6 bases, with 15 bases between them. The CDR3 region is CSVADNLGQPQHF. The CDR3 DNA follows: TGCAGCGTAGCAGACAATCTTGGTCAGCCCCAGCATTTT. Full variable domain (remainder filled in from reference TRBV29-1 and TRBJ1-5): SAVISQKPSRDICQRGTSLTIQCQVDSQVTMMFWYRQQPGQSLTLIATANQGSEATYESGFVIDKFPISRPNLTFSTLTVSNMSPEDSSIYLCSVADNLGQPQHFGDGTRLSIL.

The chain combines TRBV6-6 with TRBJ1-2; TRBD1 matches at 9 bases. With 0 bases clipped from V and 6 bases from J, the junction kept 5 bases outside the gene matches. This CDR3 has 15 residues. Germline CDR1 and CDR2: MNHNY and SVGAGI (reference sequence). CDR3 nucleotides: TGTGCCAGCAGTTACTCGAGGACAGGGGAGGATGGCTACACCTTC. This gives the protein CASSYSRTGEDGYTF.

With respect to this clone: The identical CDR3 is also encoded by other nucleotide sequences in the sample. V and J are TRBV4-1 and TRBJ2-3; D is undetermined. Germline V gene lookup returns CDR1 MGHRA and CDR2 YSYEKL. The V gene lost 1 base and the J gene lost 0 bases, with 5 bases spanning the gap. The CDR3 sequence is 14 residues long. CDR3 loop: CASSQVGSTDTQYF. The DNA of the CDR3 is TGCGCCAGCAGCCAAGTTGGCAGCACAGATACGCAGTATTTT.

The chain joins TRBV5-1 to TRBJ2-1; perhaps TRBD1 as D (5 bases). Germline loops: CDR1 SGHRS, CDR2 YFSETQ. With 3 bases removed from V and 11 bases from J, the gap between germline ends came to 12 bases. This CDR3 is 12 amino acids long. This CDR3 reads CASSYDQGKQFF. CDR3 bases: TGCGCCAGCAGCTACGATCAGGGAAAGCAGTTCTTC.

This chain joins TRBV28 and TRBJ1-1; no definite D call. V shed 5 bases and J shed 1 base, with 8 bases lying between them. Germline CDR1 is MDHEN and CDR2 is SYDVKM. The CDR3 covers 13 residues. The CDR3 DNA sequence: TGTGCCAGCAGTCAATACTCGAACACTGAAGCTTTCTTT. It encodes CASSQYSNTEAFF.

Here the CDR3 DNA reads TGTGCCAGCAGCTTAGACAACTACGAGCAGTACTTC. It is translated as CASSLDNYEQYF. The chain couples TRBV5-4 to TRBJ2-7; D remains ambiguous. V lost 2 bases, J lost 3 bases, and 6 bases lay in between. The CDR3 extends over 12 amino acids. Per germline, CDR1 SGHNT and CDR2 YYREEE (reference sequence). Combining the CDR3 with reference TRBV5-4 and TRBJ2-7 gives the whole variable domain ETGVTQSPTHLIKTRGQQVTLRCSSQSGHNTVSWYQQALGQGPQFIFQYYREEENGRGNFPPRFSGLQFPNYSSELNVNALELDDSALYLCASSLDNYEQYFGPGTRLTVT.

The chain combines TRBV19 with TRBJ2-3; 15 bases map to TRBD2. Trimming took 10 bases from V and 3 from J; bases not matched to a gene: 8. The germline gives CDR1 LNHDA, CDR2 SQIVND (reference sequence). This CDR3 is built from 16 residues. CDR3 sequence reads: CATSPGLAGGTDTQYF. For the CDR3, the DNA is TGTGCCACCTCTCCGGGACTAGCGGGAGGAACAGATACGCAGTATTTT. Full variable domain (missing parts from reference TRBV19 and TRBJ2-3): DGGITQSPKYLFRKEGQNVTLSCEQNLNHDAMYWYRQDPGQGLRLIYYSQIVNDFQKGDIAEGYSVSREKKESFPLTVTSAQKNPTAFYLCATSPGLAGGTDTQYFGPGTRLTVL.